These T cell receptor beta chains were read from a single sample in a study of T cell responses to AZD1222 COVID-19 vaccine. Sequencing used immunoSEQ multiplex PCR; TCRdb keeps in-frame clones, though not all of them. The sample lists approximately 150,000 clones; about 87% were seen once. Sequenced material: peripheral blood, taken 28 days after the second dose of the MenACWY control vaccine. These receptors came from an adult who received the MenACWY meningococcal vaccine as a control. Both conserved end residues are part of each CDR3. D genes are given only for firm matches. Rows may omit the clone size; those that give it use once, few, many or a size class.

TRBJ2-1 TRBV24-1 NA NA CATSPQGSNRRGSYNEQFF TGTGCCACCAGTCCCCAGGGGAGTAACCGGCGGGGCTCCTACAATGAGCAGTTCTTC
TRBJ2-3 TRBV5-1 NA NA CASSFIIGSEDTQYF TGCGCCAGCAGCTTTATAATCGGGTCGGAAGATACGCAGTATTTT
TRBJ2-7 TRBV15 NA once CATSRAGRSSSYEQYF TGTGCCACCAGCAGAGCGGGTCGGTCTAGCAGCTACGAGCAGTACTTC
TRBJ1-6 TRBV28 NA NA CAIGGSGDNSPLHF TGTGCCATAGGGGGGTCAGGGGATAATTCACCCCTCCACTTT
TRBJ1-5 TRBV7-9 NA NA CASSLGQGQGQPQHF TGTGCCAGCAGCTTAGGGCAGGGGCAGGGACAGCCCCAGCATTTT
TRBJ1-3 TRBV6-6 TRBD1 NA CASSPGTGVSSGNTIYF TGTGCCAGCAGTCCCGGGACAGGGGTTTCCTCTGGAAACACCATATATTTT
TRBJ2-5 TRBV9 NA few CASSPQEETQYF TGTGCCAGCAGCCCACAGGAGGAGACCCAGTACTTC
TRBJ2-7 TRBV4-2 NA NA CASSQEEPEGERAAYEQYF TGTGCCAGCAGCCAAGAGGAACCGGAAGGGGAGCGGGCCGCCTACGAGCAGTACTTC
TRBJ2-1 TRBV6-5 NA NA CASSYSRVSDEQFF TGTGCCAGCAGTTACTCGAGGGTTAGCGATGAGCAGTTCTTC
TRBJ1-5 TRBV18 NA NA CASSPAEDQPQHF TGTGCCAGCTCACCAGCGGAGGATCAGCCCCAGCATTTT
TRBJ2-7 TRBV19 NA NA CASSPIGSTSYEQYF TGTGCCAGTAGTCCCATCGGGAGTACATCCTACGAGCAGTACTTC